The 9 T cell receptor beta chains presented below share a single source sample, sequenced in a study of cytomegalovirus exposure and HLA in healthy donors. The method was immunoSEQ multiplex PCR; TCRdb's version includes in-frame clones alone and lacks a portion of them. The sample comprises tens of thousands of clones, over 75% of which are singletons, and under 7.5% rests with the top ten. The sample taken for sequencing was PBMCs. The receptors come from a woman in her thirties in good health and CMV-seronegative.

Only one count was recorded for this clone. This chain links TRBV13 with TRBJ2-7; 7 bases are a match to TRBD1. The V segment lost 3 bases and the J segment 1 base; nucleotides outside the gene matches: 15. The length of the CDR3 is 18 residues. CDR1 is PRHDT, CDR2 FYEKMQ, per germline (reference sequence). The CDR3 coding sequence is TGTGCCAGCAGCTTCCAGCTTCCCACCCCAGGGGGATCCTACGAGCAGTACTTC. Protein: CASSFQLPTPGGSYEQYF. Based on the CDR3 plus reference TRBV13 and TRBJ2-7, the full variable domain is AAGVIQSPRHLIKEKRETATLKCYPIPRHDTVYWYQQGPGQDPQFLISFYEKMQSDKGSIPDRFSAQQFSDYHSELNMSSLELGDSALYFCASSFQLPTPGGSYEQYFGPGTRLTVT.

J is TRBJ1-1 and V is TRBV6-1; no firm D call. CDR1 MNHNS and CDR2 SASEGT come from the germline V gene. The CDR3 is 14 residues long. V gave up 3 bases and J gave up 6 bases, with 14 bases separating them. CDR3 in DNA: TGTGCCAGCAGTGAGTATACCGGGAGGTCTGAAGCTTTCTTT. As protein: CASSEYTGRSEAFF.

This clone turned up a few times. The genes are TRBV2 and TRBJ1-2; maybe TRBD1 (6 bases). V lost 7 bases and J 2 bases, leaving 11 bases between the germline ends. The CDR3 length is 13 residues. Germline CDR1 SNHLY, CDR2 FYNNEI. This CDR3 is CASTLRGNYGYTF. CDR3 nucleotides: TGTGCCAGCACCCTAAGGGGGAACTATGGCTACACCTTC.

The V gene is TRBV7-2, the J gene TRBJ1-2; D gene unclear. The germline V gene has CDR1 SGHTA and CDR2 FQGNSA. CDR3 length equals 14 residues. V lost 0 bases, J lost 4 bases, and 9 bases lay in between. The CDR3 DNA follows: TGTGCCAGCAGCTTAGCGGGCGCCAGCTATGGCTACACCTTC. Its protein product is CASSLAGASYGYTF.

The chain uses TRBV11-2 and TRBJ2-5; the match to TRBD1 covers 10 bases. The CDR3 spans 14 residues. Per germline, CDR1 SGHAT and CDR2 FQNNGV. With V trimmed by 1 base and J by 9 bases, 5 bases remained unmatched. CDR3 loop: CASSLGTGGRAQYF. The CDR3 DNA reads TGTGCCAGCAGCTTAGGGACAGGGGGTAGGGCCCAGTACTTC. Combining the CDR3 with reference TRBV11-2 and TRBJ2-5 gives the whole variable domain EAGVAQSPRYKIIEKRQSVAFWCNPISGHATLYWYQQILGQGPKLLIQFQNNGVVDDSQLPKDRFSAERLKGVDSTLKIQPAKLEDSAVYLCASSLGTGGRAQYFGPGTRLLVL.

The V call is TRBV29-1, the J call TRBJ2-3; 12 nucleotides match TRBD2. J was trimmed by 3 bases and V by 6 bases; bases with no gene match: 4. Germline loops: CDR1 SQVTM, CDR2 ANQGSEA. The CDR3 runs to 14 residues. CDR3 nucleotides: TGCAGCGTACTAGCGGGAGGCAGTACAGATACGCAGTATTTT. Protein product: CSVLAGGSTDTQYF.

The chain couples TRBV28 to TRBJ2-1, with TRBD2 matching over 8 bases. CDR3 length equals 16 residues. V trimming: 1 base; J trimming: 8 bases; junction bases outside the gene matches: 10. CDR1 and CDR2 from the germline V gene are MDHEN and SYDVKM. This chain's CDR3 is CASSLSATSVGDEQFF. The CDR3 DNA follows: TGTGCCAGCAGTTTATCGGCGACTAGCGTGGGCGATGAGCAGTTCTTC. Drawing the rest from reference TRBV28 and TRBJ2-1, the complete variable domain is DVKVTQSSRYLVKRTGEKVFLECVQDMDHENMFWYRQDPGLGLRLIYFSYDVKMKEKGDIPEGYSVSREKKERFSLILESASTNQTSMYLCASSLSATSVGDEQFFGPGTRLTVL.

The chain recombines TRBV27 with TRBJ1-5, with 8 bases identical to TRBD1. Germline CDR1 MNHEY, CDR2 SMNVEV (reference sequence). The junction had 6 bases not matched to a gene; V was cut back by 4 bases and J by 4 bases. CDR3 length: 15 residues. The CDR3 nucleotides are TGTGCCAGCAGTTCCGGACAGGGTAGGAATCAGCCCCAGCATTTT. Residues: CASSSGQGRNQPQHF.

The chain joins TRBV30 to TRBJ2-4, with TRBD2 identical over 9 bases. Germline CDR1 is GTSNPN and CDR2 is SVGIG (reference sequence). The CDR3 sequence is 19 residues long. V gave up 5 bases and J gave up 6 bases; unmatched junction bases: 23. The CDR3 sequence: CAWVSIAGVGGGVVNIQYF. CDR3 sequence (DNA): TGTGCCTGGGTCTCGATAGCGGGAGTGGGAGGTGGGGTGGTAAACATTCAGTACTTC.